This T cell receptor beta chain was sequenced for a study of blood T cell repertoires in COVID-19. Some clones are missing from TCRdb's copy, which holds only in-frame ones; the method was immunoSEQ multiplex PCR. This sample has 120,000 to 150,000 clones, with approximately 85% found just once. CDR1 is SQVTM and CDR2 is ANQGSEA in the germline V gene. The CDR3 length is 11 residues. The V and J ends lost 4 bases and 0 bases respectively, with 3 bases between them. Sequencing was carried out using PBMCs or T cells enriched from blood (not recorded which). V and J are TRBV29-1 and TRBJ1-1; D not certain. This TCR was recovered from a woman in her forties or fifties with acute COVID-19. In DNA, the CDR3 is TGCAGCGTTGTAGTGAACACTGAAGCTTTCTTT. Amino acids: CSVVVNTEAFF.